The 21 T cell receptor beta chains in this list originate from one sample, sequenced in a study of blood T cell repertoires in COVID-19. Sequencing used immunoSEQ multiplex PCR; TCRdb keeps in-frame clones, though not all of them. The table records about 140,000 clones, around 86% of them present only once. The sample consisted of peripheral blood. Receptors were obtained from a human donor in a cohort sampled during active COVID-19.

The chain has TRBV5-1 and TRBJ2-7; maybe TRBD2 (6 bases). Trimming removed 1 base at V and 0 bases at J, with 11 bases between. The CDR3 runs to 15 residues. Per germline, CDR1 SGHRS and CDR2 YFSETQ. This CDR3 is CASSLPGASSYEQYF. In nucleotides, the CDR3 is TGCGCCAGCAGCTTGCCGGGAGCCTCCTCCTACGAGCAGTACTTC.

This clone was picked up a small number of times. For the CDR3, the DNA is TGTGCCAGCAGCCAAAACAGGAACACCGGGGAGCTGTTTTTT. Protein: CASSQNRNTGELFF. The rearrangement uses TRBV5-4 and TRBJ2-2; D remains unclear. The germline V gene encodes CDR1 SGHNT and CDR2 YYREEE (reference sequence). Trimming took off 4 bases at V and 1 base at J, with 8 bases between the two ends. The CDR3 runs to 14 residues.

This chain uses TRBV24-1 with TRBJ2-2, with 9 bases lining up with TRBD1. Germline V CDR1 and CDR2: KGHDR, SFDVKD. The CDR3 is 15 residues long. With V trimmed by 7 bases and J by 6 bases, 8 bases remained unmatched. The CDR3 reads CATSARDRASGELFF. DNA for the CDR3: TGTGCCACCAGCGCCCGGGACAGGGCATCCGGGGAGCTGTTTTTT.

The chain carries TRBV2 and TRBJ1-6; 10 bases are shared with TRBD1. The V gene end was trimmed by 5 bases and the J gene end by 7 bases; junction bases not matched to a gene: 8. Germline CDR1 is SNHLY and CDR2 is FYNNEI. The CDR3 length is 16 residues. CDR3 protein: CASSSPGQGRNSPLHF. Here the CDR3 DNA reads TGTGCCAGCAGTTCACCGGGACAGGGGAGGAATTCACCCCTCCACTTT.

The rearrangement links TRBV19 to TRBJ2-7, with 8 positions matching TRBD1. The junction had 11 bases not matched to a gene; V was cut back by 2 bases and J by 2 bases. The CDR3 runs 17 residues. Germline CDR1 and CDR2: LNHDA and SQIVND (reference sequence). CDR3 sequence (DNA): TGTGCCAGTAGTATACGTCAGGGGGCGTCTCGGGCCTACGAGCAGTACTTC. Amino acids: CASSIRQGASRAYEQYF.

The DNA for the CDR3 is TGTGCCAGCAGCTCGGACAGGGGAGGAAACACTGAAGCTTTCTTT. Amino acid sequence: CASSSDRGGNTEAFF. V gene TRBV7-9 combines with J gene TRBJ1-1; 9 bases align to TRBD1. This CDR3 spans 15 amino acids. V shed 4 bases, J shed 2 bases, and the junction held 5 bases outside the gene matches. Germline-derived CDR1 and CDR2 are SEHNR and FQNEAQ (reference sequence).

The chain's CDR3 is CASSRTSGRAYEQYF. DNA for the CDR3: TGTGCCAGCAGCCGTACTAGCGGGAGGGCCTACGAGCAGTACTTC. This chain links TRBV5-5 with TRBJ2-7; 13 bases agree with TRBD2. V shed 4 bases and J 2 bases; nucleotides not matched to a gene: 3. The CDR3 sequence is 15 residues long. CDR1 is SGHKS and CDR2 is YYEKEE in the germline V gene (reference sequence).

The chain recombines TRBV6-5 with TRBJ1-1; 8 bases agree with TRBD1. The V segment lost 6 bases and the J segment 0 bases; nucleotides outside the gene matches: 6. Per the germline V gene, CDR1 is MNHEY and CDR2 is SVGAGI. The CDR3 sequence is 15 residues long. This chain's CDR3 is CASRKGQGMNTEAFF. The CDR3 DNA reads TGTGCCAGCAGAAAAGGACAGGGAATGAACACTGAAGCTTTCTTT.

The gene calls are TRBV20-1 and TRBJ2-3; no clear D. Looked up from germline, CDR1 is DFQATT and CDR2 is SNEGSKA (reference sequence). The CDR3 contains 15 residues. V lost 3 bases, J lost 0 bases, and 13 bases lay in between. The CDR3 DNA reads TGCAGTGCTAGTAACCGAGTTACTAGCACAGATACGCAGTATTTT. Its protein product is CSASNRVTSTDTQYF.

The V gene is TRBV7-2, the J gene TRBJ1-3, with D uncertain. The germline V gene encodes CDR1 SGHTA and CDR2 FQGNSA. The V end lost 1 base, the J end lost 7 bases, and 11 bases lay between the germline ends. The CDR3 has 14 amino acids. The CDR3 region has the DNA TGTGCCAGCAGCTTAGGGCAGGAAAGGAACACCATATATTTT. It specifies CASSLGQERNTIYF.

In DNA, the CDR3 is TGCGCCAGCAGCTTGGCCAGGGGGGACGAGCAGTACTTC. It codes for CASSLARGDEQYF. The chain carries TRBV5-1 and TRBJ2-7; possibly TRBD1 for D (7 bases). V was shortened by 0 bases and J by 5 bases, with 9 bases between the two germline ends. The CDR3 length is 13 residues. Germline CDR1 reads SGHRS; CDR2 reads YFSETQ. Full variable domain (rest looked up from reference TRBV5-1 and TRBJ2-7): KAGVTQTPRYLIKTRGQQVTLSCSPISGHRSVSWYQQTPGQGLQFLFEYFSETQRNKGNFPGRFSGRQFSNSRSEMNVSTLELGDSALYLCASSLARGDEQYFGPGTRLTVT.

The chain joins TRBV5-1 to TRBJ2-2, with 8 nucleotides matching TRBD2. The CDR3 extends over 15 amino acids. CDR1 is SGHRS, CDR2 YFSETQ, per germline. The ends lost 7 bases at V and 2 bases at J; junction bases unmatched: 7. This CDR3 is CASSEAGVNTGELFF. CDR3 nucleotide sequence: TGCGCCAGCTCCGAAGCGGGAGTAAACACCGGGGAGCTGTTTTTT.

This clone occurred a few times. V gene TRBV18 combines with J gene TRBJ1-2; TRBD1 agrees at 7 bases. The CDR3 length is 14 residues. Germline trimming cut 2 bases from V and 3 bases from J; bases unmatched to any gene: 3. Germline V gene sequence: CDR1 KGHSH, CDR2 LQKENI. The CDR3 protein is CASSPGDRDYGYTF. The CDR3 DNA sequence: TGTGCCAGCTCACCAGGAGACAGGGACTATGGCTACACCTTC. Variable domain in full (rest from reference TRBV18 and TRBJ1-2): NAGVMQNPRHLVRRRGQEARLRCSPMKGHSHVYWYRQLPEEGLKFMVYLQKENIIDESGMPKERFSAEFPKEGPSILRIQQVVRGDSAAYFCASSPGDRDYGYTFGSGTRLTVV.

The gene calls are TRBV5-4 and TRBJ2-3; 8 positions match TRBD2. V shed 1 base and J 2 bases; nucleotides not matched to a gene: 3. Germline V gene lookup returns CDR1 SGHNT and CDR2 YYREEE (reference sequence). This CDR3 spans 15 amino acids. The CDR3 reads CASSLLAGTTDTQYF. In nucleotides, the CDR3 is TGTGCCAGCAGCTTGTTAGCGGGGACCACAGATACGCAGTATTTT.

The table lists this clone with a count of one. V and J are TRBV6-5 and TRBJ2-1; 7 bases align to TRBD1. CDR1 is MNHEY and CDR2 is SVGAGI in the germline V gene. The CDR3 is 16 residues long. The V and J ends lost 0 bases and 4 bases, in that order; junction bases with no gene match: 6. CDR3 residues: CASSYSGTELYNEQFF. CDR3 in DNA: TGTGCCAGCAGTTACTCGGGGACAGAGCTTTACAATGAGCAGTTCTTC.

The chain is built from TRBV6-2 or TRBV6-3 and TRBJ2-5, with 9 bases matching TRBD2. The CDR3 consists of 16 residues. V shed 0 bases, J shed 0 bases, and the junction held 2 bases outside the gene matches. Germline CDR1 and CDR2: MNHEY and SVGEGT. In DNA, the CDR3 is TGTGCCAGCAGTTACTCGCCTAGCGGGGACCAAGAGACCCAGTACTTC. It is translated as CASSYSPSGDQETQYF.

This rearrangement joins TRBV9 to TRBJ1-5; TRBD1 might be the D (5 bases). Germline CDR1 reads SGDLS; CDR2 reads YYNGEE. Deletions cut 0 bases from V and 7 bases from J, with 14 bases between. The CDR3 runs 15 residues. The CDR3 region is CASSVESGFGQPQHF. The CDR3 nucleotides read TGTGCCAGCAGCGTAGAATCAGGGTTTGGGCAGCCCCAGCATTTT.

This chain uses TRBV6-5 with TRBJ1-5; TRBD1 matches at 10 bases. The CDR3 runs to 15 residues. The germline CDR1 and CDR2 sequences are MNHEY and SVGAGI. Trimming at V came to 6 bases and at J to 3 bases, leaving 5 bases not matched to a gene. In DNA form, the CDR3 reads TGTGCCAGCAGGCAGGACAGGGGGTTCAATCAGCCCCAGCATTTT. It translates to CASRQDRGFNQPQHF.

The gene calls are TRBV28 and TRBJ1-1; tentative D call: TRBD1 (5 bases). The CDR3 is made up of 14 amino acids. V was trimmed by 7 bases and J by 6 bases, leaving 18 bases between them. Germline CDR1 is MDHEN and CDR2 is SYDVKM. The DNA for the CDR3 is TGTGCCAGCATATTAGGGGCCGGTAGGCCTGAAGCTTTCTTT. Its translation is CASILGAGRPEAFF.

This clone has a handful of counts. This chain uses TRBV7-3 with TRBJ2-2; 9 nucleotides agree with TRBD1. The CDR3 is 15 amino acids. CDR1 is SGHTA, CDR2 FQGTGA, per germline. With V trimmed by 10 bases and J by 1 base, 7 bases remained unmatched. The CDR3 DNA is TGTGCCACTCACATGACAGGGGGGAACACCGGGGAGCTGTTTTTT. Amino acids: CATHMTGGNTGELFF.

V usage is TRBV9 and J usage is TRBJ2-7, with 10 bases identical to TRBD1. The CDR3 contains 14 residues. The V segment lost 3 bases and the J segment 6 bases; nucleotides outside the gene matches: 6. Per the germline V gene, CDR1 is SGDLS and CDR2 is YYNGEE. CDR3 amino acids: CASSGPGTGVEQYF. CDR3 DNA: TGTGCCAGCAGCGGGCCCGGGACAGGGGTCGAGCAGTACTTC.